Detailed here is one T cell receptor (beta chain). Measured with immunoSEQ multiplex PCR; TCRdb has only the in-frame clones, and not every one. The data hold under 150,000 clones, with roughly 90% observed a single time. This entry belongs to a study of T cell responses to AZD1222 COVID-19 vaccine. The germline V gene encodes CDR1 GTSNPN and CDR2 SVGIG (reference sequence). The CDR3 has 13 residues. Trimming took 0 bases from V and 3 from J, leaving 8 bases between them. Sample: peripheral blood, taken on day 0 of MenACWY control vaccination. The source of this sequence is an adult in good health. The chain has TRBV30 and TRBJ1-2, with D possibly being TRBD1 (5 bases). The CDR3 DNA is TGTGCCTGGAGTGTGGGCAGGGACTATGGCTACACCTTC. Its translation is CAWSVGRDYGYTF.